The clone carrying this T cell receptor beta chain was seen ten or more times. Its antigen is not known. The sample originates from a study of CD8 T cells in ankylosing spondylitis. Notes on the study in general: Prior literature has documented some motif variants in synovial fluid and blood from reactive arthritis. A TCR beta motif of several highly homologous variants seemed to mark ankylosing spondylitis blood.

Losses at the gene ends were 3 bases for V and 0 bases for J; bases not matched to a gene: 0. The germline CDR1 and CDR2 sequences are MDHEN and SYDVKM. The CDR3 extends over 14 amino acids. TCRdb called the 5' RACE reads again in MiXCR, with one record for every CDR3 protein. The sample consists of about 160,000 distinct CDR3 sequences, around 20% of them appearing once. The TCR was taken from a male donor with ankylosing spondylitis or in good health (not recorded which). The sequencing sample was made of blood, either unsorted or a sorted T cell fraction (not recorded which). V and J are TRBV28 and TRBJ1-2; 8 bases are a match to TRBD1. CDR3 sequence reads: CASSLGQANYGYTF. CDR3 nucleotides: TGTGCCAGCAGTTTGGGACAGGCTAACTATGGCTACACCTTC.